Only a few counts were recorded for the clone carrying this T cell receptor beta chain. The target antigen is unknown. The CDR3 extends over 15 amino acids. The V and J ends lost 4 bases and 9 bases, in that order; junction bases with no gene match: 11. Germline V gives CDR1 SGHNT, CDR2 YYREEE (reference sequence). This sample is drawn from a study of spatial heterogeneity in lung cancer. Study-level information: Detected beta-chain sequences consistently exceeded alpha-chain sequences. Study observations and caveats: Expanded tumor TCRs that were ubiquitous appeared in blood more at resection than follow-up.

The time point: sample taken at primary tumor resection. Whole RNA from tumor, nontumor lung or frozen PBMC was sequenced unsorted. The donors were 72 patients with non-small cell lung cancer that was early-stage and untreated. Unique molecular identifiers tagged every individual TCR cDNA molecule. TCRdb used MiXCR to reprocess the 5' RACE reads, holding one entry per CDR3 protein. The table shows approximately 39,000 distinct CDR3 sequences, with 5.8% occurring only once. J is TRBJ2-1 and V is TRBV5-4; TRBD1 aligns across 9 bases. Here the sequenced sample was PBMCs, taken at surgery. This TCR came from a male donor with early-stage non-small cell lung cancer. DNA of the CDR3: TGTGCCAGCAGCCCACCGAGGACAGGGGAGGGTGAGCAGTTCTTC. Amino acids: CASSPPRTGEGEQFF. The full variable domain, rest sourced from reference TRBV5-4 and TRBJ2-1, is ETGVTQSPTHLIKTRGQQVTLRCSSQSGHNTVSWYQQALGQGPQFIFQYYREEENGRGNFPPRFSGLQFPNYSSELNVNALELDDSALYLCASSPPRTGEGEQFFGPGTRLTVL.